A selection of T cell receptor beta chains follows, all from one sample in a study of identical twins. TCRdb passed the 5' RACE reads through MiXCR, listing each CDR3 protein once. The profile shows about 570,000 distinct CDR3 sequences, approximately 10% of them singletons. These data also formed part of another study, on yellow fever vaccine responses in identical twins.

Specimen: PBMCs. The source of these receptors is a woman aged 18-35 years in good health. CDR3s include the opening cysteine and the closing phenylalanine or tryptophan. A D gene is named only where the DNA matches it firmly. Rows give clone size only sometimes, using once, few, many, or a class for an expanded clone.

TRBD1,TRBJ2-3,many,TRBV7-9,CASSFYGTGDLNTQYF,TGTGCCAGCAGCTTCTACGGGACAGGGGACTTGAATACGCAGTATTTT
TRBD1,TRBJ1-1,few,TRBV12-3/TRBV12-4,CASSFLGTENTEAFF,TGTGCCAGCAGTTTTCTCGGGACAGAAAACACTGAAGCTTTCTTT
-,TRBJ1-1,many,TRBV2,CASSEGPGLRYTEAFF,TGTGCCAGCAGTGAAGGTCCAGGGTTGAGGTACACTGAAGCTTTCTTT
-,TRBJ2-7,many,TRBV6-1,CASKRGLTAYEQYF,TGTGCCAGCAAAAGAGGTCTCACGGCCTACGAGCAGTACTTC
TRBD1,TRBJ2-1,many,TRBV5-1,CASSLAGQGSGQFF,TGCGCCAGCAGCTTGGCCGGACAGGGTTCGGGGCAGTTCTTC
TRBD1,TRBJ1-1,few,TRBV5-1,CASSPNLGQGVGAFF,TGCGCCAGCAGCCCGAATTTGGGACAGGGGGTGGGGGCTTTCTTT
-,TRBJ2-7,-,TRBV27,CASSSPASPAGDEQYF,TGTGCCAGCAGTTCGCCCGCGAGCCCGGCAGGGGACGAGCAGTACTTC
-,TRBJ2-5,few,TRBV5-1,CASSWFGLDQETQYF,TGCGCCAGCAGCTGGTTTGGACTGGACCAAGAGACCCAGTACTTC
-,TRBJ2-1,-,TRBV27,CASSALSYNEQFF,TGTGCCAGCAGTGCCCTTTCCTACAATGAGCAGTTCTTC
-,TRBJ1-2,few,TRBV20-1,CSARLDSLDYGYTF,TGCAGTGCTAGGCTGGACAGTCTTGACTATGGCTACACCTTC
-,TRBJ1-3,few,TRBV5-5,CASSLWTALSSGNTIYF,TGTGCCAGCAGCTTGTGGACAGCCTTAAGCTCTGGAAACACCATATATTTT
-,TRBJ2-7,few,TRBV7-2,CASSFFRGASYEQYF,TGTGCCAGCAGCTTCTTCAGGGGGGCGTCCTACGAGCAGTACTTC
-,TRBJ2-2,-,TRBV20-1,CSAKDYANTGELFF,TGCAGTGCGAAGGACTACGCGAACACCGGGGAGCTGTTTTTT
-,TRBJ2-7,many,TRBV27,CASTPTRNSYEQYF,TGTGCCAGCACTCCGACTAGAAACTCCTACGAGCAGTACTTC
-,TRBJ2-1,few,TRBV5-1,CASSLEAHSYNEQFF,TGCGCCAGCAGCTTGGAGGCTCACTCCTACAATGAGCAGTTCTTC
TRBD2,TRBJ2-3,many,TRBV20-1,CSARASAGAPHTQYF,TGCAGTGCTAGAGCTTCAGCGGGAGCCCCACATACGCAGTATTTT
-,TRBJ2-7,-,TRBV30,CAWSVGSYEQYF,TGTGCCTGGAGTGTTGGCTCCTACGAGCAGTACTTC